This entry features one T cell receptor beta chain sequence. The specificity of this receptor is unknown. Within one base of it there is no much larger clone, and no base qualities were kept. These data come from a study of blood T cell repertoires in COVID-19 (dated by TCRdb to the early 2020s). Regarding the complete study: Collaborator samples came from the United States, Italy and Spain and covered acute and convalescent phases of COVID-19. The material from the prospective study consisted of cDNA or gDNA derived from T cells, B-cell-depleted T cells, or PBMCs. The dataset comprised deeply sampled blood TCRbeta repertoires from subjects exposed to, actively infected with, or recovered from COVID-19. The repertoires were released in a freely available public database meant as a resource for research on the immune response to SARS-CoV-2. Samples were obtained from the ongoing ImmuneRACE study (first 160 participants) and from roughly 1,300 subjects provided by 6 global collaborators. A de-identified subject ID, COVID-19 status, age in years and sex were almost always included in the sample metadata. HLA class I and class II types, where available, came from metadata supplied by the sample provider rather than from assay-based typing.

Study-wide findings and limitations: The amount of clinical and demographic metadata varied by source and participant and was provided uncurated.

Another Seattle source contributed samples from volunteer blood donors who had recovered from COVID-19. Each collaborating institution followed its own protocols to collect whole blood in K2EDTA tubes. For TCRbeta analysis, collaborators shipped samples in one of three forms: frozen whole blood, isolated PBMCs, or DNA extracted from either of those sample types. The immunoSEQ Assay, a bias-controlled multiplex PCR, was used to amplify TCRbeta CDR3 regions from genomic DNA. The original methods were these. Nucleated cell counts per sample were estimated from amplification of reference gene primers within the assay. To quantify the absolute abundance of each unique TCRbeta CDR3 rearrangement, sequence reads were collapsed and filtered. Productive Simpson clonality was computed per sample as the square root of Simpson's diversity index over productive rearrangements. TCRdb limited this immuneACCESS table to in-frame rearrangements with V and J called. A share of clones is missing; checked studies link under half to unresolved V genes, and the rest is unexplained. Clone size and V and J calls were adopted from that table, with D and trimming inferred from the DNA. The sample table records roughly 240,000 clones; 86% of these occur just once. The top ten constitute approximately 1.5% of the sample.

This receptor was taken from an older woman who had recovered from COVID-19. Sequencing used peripheral blood.

The nucleotide sequence is TGTGCCAGCAGCTTGGGCACAGGGGGGAATTCACCCCTCCACTTT. It encodes CASSLGTGGNSPLHF. The chain is assembled from TRBV5-4 and TRBJ1-6, and TRBD1 matches 8 of the central bases. Based on the germline V gene (reference sequence), the CDR1 and CDR2 sequences are SGHNT and YYREEE. The germline V end is reduced by 0 bases and the J end by 7 bases; junction bases left unmatched: 3. Counted from cysteine to phenylalanine, this CDR3 has 15 amino acids. The only DNA kept is the CDR3, 45 bases in frame from the first base.